The 14 T cell receptor beta chains presented below share a single source sample, sequenced in a study of T-cell memory formation after mild COVID-19. One entry per CDR3 protein results from TCRdb running MiXCR on the 5' RACE reads. The sample has 350,000 to 500,000 distinct CDR3 sequences; around a quarter are singletons. Sequencing was carried out using PBMCs or a T cell subset sorted from them (not recorded which). These receptors were obtained from an adult woman who had mild COVID-19 (a few samples of this study predate the infection). Cell type and time point are not known.

The V gene is TRBV18, the J gene TRBJ2-5, with unresolved D. Trimming cost V 3 bases and J 2 bases, with 7 bases left between them. The V gene's germline CDR1 is KGHSH and CDR2 LQKENI. The CDR3 consists of 13 residues. For the CDR3, the DNA is TGTGCCAGCTCACCCAACCGGCAAGAGACCCAGTACTTC. Protein product: CASSPNRQETQYF. The full variable domain, with the rest looked up from reference TRBV18 and TRBJ2-5, is NAGVMQNPRHLVRRRGQEARLRCSPMKGHSHVYWYRQLPEEGLKFMVYLQKENIIDESGMPKERFSAEFPKEGPSILRIQQVVRGDSAAYFCASSPNRQETQYFGPGTRLLVL.

V gene TRBV7-6 combines with J gene TRBJ1-2, with TRBD1 matching 9 bases. Trimming cost V 2 bases and J 8 bases; bases outside gene matches: 9. The CDR3 has 15 amino acids. Germline lookup yields CDR1 SGHVS and CDR2 FNYEAQ. CDR3 region: CASSLYRTGGKGYTF. Here the CDR3 DNA reads TGTGCCAGCAGCTTATACCGAACAGGGGGCAAAGGCTACACCTTC.

The rearrangement joins TRBV20-1 to TRBJ2-4; D gene uncertain. This CDR3 has 11 amino acids. The V end lost 5 bases, the J end lost 3 bases, and 5 bases lay between the germline ends. Per the germline V gene, CDR1 is DFQATT and CDR2 is SNEGSKA (reference sequence). This CDR3 reads CSAQDKNIQYF. In DNA, the CDR3 is TGCAGTGCTCAGGACAAAAACATTCAGTACTTC.

This rearrangement joins TRBV5-1 to TRBJ2-3; 7 bases match TRBD1. The CDR3 is 15 amino acids. Per germline, CDR1 SGHRS and CDR2 YFSETQ. The V and J ends lost 4 bases and 1 base, in that order; junction bases with no gene match: 6. Here the CDR3 DNA reads TGCGCCAGCAGCCCACGGACAGGTGGCACAGATACGCAGTATTTT. Translation: CASSPRTGGTDTQYF.

This clonotype was seen a few times. The V call is TRBV7-2, the J call TRBJ1-1; 7 positions match TRBD1. Trimming took 5 bases from V and 4 from J; bases not matched to a gene: 7. The CDR3 extends over 14 amino acids. Looked up from germline, CDR1 is SGHTA and CDR2 is FQGNSA. CDR3 region: CASSRQGLVTEAFF. The CDR3 DNA reads as TGTGCCAGCAGCAGACAGGGTCTGGTCACTGAAGCTTTCTTT.

In its sample, this clonotype was seen a few times. The rearrangement links TRBV6-5 to TRBJ2-2; tentative D call: TRBD1 (5 bases). The CDR3 is made up of 14 amino acids. Germline assignment: CDR1 MNHEY and CDR2 SVGAGI. V was shortened by 6 bases and J by 7 bases, with 15 bases between the two germline ends. In DNA form, the CDR3 reads TGTGCCAGCAGCCACGACAGTGACGGCGGGGAGCTGTTTTTT. It translates to CASSHDSDGGELFF.

This clonotype was observed at least ten times. The V and J genes are TRBV30 and TRBJ2-1; D is undetermined. The CDR3 runs 10 residues. With 3 bases removed from V and 15 bases from J, the gap between germline ends came to 12 bases. Germline V CDR1 and CDR2: GTSNPN, SVGIG (reference sequence). CDR3 DNA sequence: TGTGCCTGGAGATGCTGCGCAGGGTTCTTC. Amino acids: CAWRCCAGFF.

V usage is TRBV6-5 and J usage is TRBJ2-7; a weak D match, TRBD1 (6 bases). Deletions cut 5 bases from V and 2 bases from J, with 13 bases between. The CDR3 has 14 amino acids. In germline, CDR1 is MNHEY, CDR2 SVGAGI. This chain's CDR3 is CASSDRTAPYEQYF. For the CDR3, the DNA is TGTGCCAGCAGTGATCGGACAGCACCCTACGAGCAGTACTTC.

V usage is TRBV20-1 and J usage is TRBJ2-1; 10 bases fit TRBD2. There are 14 residues in the CDR3. CDR1 DFQATT and CDR2 SNEGSKA come from the germline V gene (reference sequence). The J segment lost 8 bases and the V segment lost 3 bases, leaving 7 bases of the junction unmatched. The CDR3 here is CSASRASGGHEQFF. Written as DNA, the CDR3 is TGCAGTGCTAGCCGAGCTAGCGGGGGCCATGAGCAGTTCTTC.

This clonotype was detected once. This chain connects TRBV29-1 to TRBJ1-2; D remains ambiguous. This CDR3 contains 13 residues. Trimming took off 5 bases at V and 4 bases at J, with 14 bases between the two ends. Germline loops: CDR1 SQVTM, CDR2 ANQGSEA. The CDR3 sequence is CSVLPVGVYGYTF. CDR3 in DNA: TGCAGCGTTCTCCCAGTAGGAGTCTATGGCTACACCTTC.

V is TRBV20-1 and J is TRBJ2-2, with D tentatively TRBD1 (6 bases). Germline values: CDR1 DFQATT, CDR2 SNEGSKA (reference sequence). V was cut by 3 bases and J by 3 bases, with 11 bases left in between. This CDR3 comprises 14 residues. CDR3 loop: CSASWGPYTGELFF. The CDR3 region has the DNA TGCAGTGCTAGTTGGGGGCCTTACACCGGGGAGCTGTTTTTT.

The chain couples TRBV29-1 to TRBJ2-1, with D possibly being TRBD1 (5 bases). Germline loops: CDR1 SQVTM, CDR2 ANQGSEA. V lost 6 bases, J lost 5 bases, and 17 bases lay in between. The CDR3 consists of 14 residues. CDR3 amino acids: CSVGLGLVNNEQFF. The CDR3 region has the DNA TGCAGCGTCGGGTTGGGGCTCGTCAACAATGAGCAGTTCTTC.

This clonotype was found a few times. The V and J genes are TRBV11-2 and TRBJ1-6, with 7 bases that match TRBD1. Germline loops: CDR1 SGHAT, CDR2 FQNNGV. V lost 0 bases and J lost 0; bases outside the gene matches: 8. The CDR3 extends over 19 amino acids. In DNA form, the CDR3 reads TGTGCCAGCAGCTTAGATTCAGGGACAGCTAGCTCCTATAATTCACCCCTCCACTTT. Protein sequence: CASSLDSGTASSYNSPLHF.

This chain connects TRBV6-6 to TRBJ2-6; 7 bases fit TRBD1. The germline gives CDR1 MNHNY, CDR2 SVGAGI (reference sequence). V lost 7 bases, J lost 2 bases, and 5 bases stayed unmatched. This CDR3 region has 15 residues. This chain's CDR3 is CASNQDRPGANVLTF. CDR3 sequence (DNA): TGTGCCAGCAACCAGGACAGGCCTGGGGCCAACGTCCTGACTTTC.